Sequencing of this T cell receptor beta chain was carried out in a study of graft-versus-host responses after intestinal transplantation. Trimming removed 5 bases from V and 2 bases from J, with 16 bases in between. CDR1 SEHNR and CDR2 FQNEAQ come from the germline V gene (reference sequence). The CDR3 runs 16 residues. Generated by immunoSEQ multiplex PCR, the TCRdb table keeps only in-frame clones and is missing some. The sample yields some 45,000 clones, roughly nine tenths seen once. This chain connects TRBV7-9 to TRBJ2-1, with no clear D. The clonotype originates from a human patient who received an intestinal transplant, so some T cells may come from the graft donor. The material was PBMCs, obtained 524 days after transplant. CDR3 sequence: CASSPRTHSPYNEQFF. CDR3 coding DNA: TGTGCCAGCAGCCCCCGGACCCACAGCCCCTACAATGAGCAGTTCTTC.